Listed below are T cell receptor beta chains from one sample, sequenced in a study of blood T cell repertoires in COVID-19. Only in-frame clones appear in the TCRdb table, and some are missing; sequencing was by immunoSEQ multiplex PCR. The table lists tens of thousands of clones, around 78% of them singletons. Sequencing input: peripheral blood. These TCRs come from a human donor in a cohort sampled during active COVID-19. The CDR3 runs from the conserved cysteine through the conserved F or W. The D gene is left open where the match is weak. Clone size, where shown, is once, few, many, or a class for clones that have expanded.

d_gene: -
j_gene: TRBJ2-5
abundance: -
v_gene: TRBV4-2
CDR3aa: CASSLQGTETQYF
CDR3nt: TGTGCCAGCAGCCTACAGGGTACCGAGACCCAGTACTTC

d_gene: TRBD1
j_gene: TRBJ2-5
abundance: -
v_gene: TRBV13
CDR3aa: CASSLGGTTGAETQYF
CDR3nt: TGTGCCAGCAGCTTAGGGGGGACCACAGGGGCAGAGACCCAGTACTTC

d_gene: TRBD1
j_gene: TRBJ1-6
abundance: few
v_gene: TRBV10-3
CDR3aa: CAIRGQRDENSPLHF
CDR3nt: TGTGCCATCAGGGGACAGCGCGACGAAAATTCACCCCTCCACTTT

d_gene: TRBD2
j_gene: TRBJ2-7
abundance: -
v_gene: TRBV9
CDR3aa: CASSSGLAAITSYYEQYF
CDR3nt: TGTGCCAGCAGCTCGGGACTAGCGGCCATAACTTCCTACTACGAGCAGTACTTC

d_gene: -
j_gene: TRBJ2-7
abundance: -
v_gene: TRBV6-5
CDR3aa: CASGTVRSSYEQYF
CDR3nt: TGTGCCAGTGGCACAGTCCGCAGCTCCTACGAGCAGTACTTC

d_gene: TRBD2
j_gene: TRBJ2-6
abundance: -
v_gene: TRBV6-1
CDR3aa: CASSEATSGSPGANVLTF
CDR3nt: TGTGCCAGCAGTGAGGCCACTAGCGGGAGTCCTGGGGCCAACGTCCTGACTTTC

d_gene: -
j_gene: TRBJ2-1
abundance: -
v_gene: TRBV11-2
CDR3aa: CASSLVGGGEQFF
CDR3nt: TGTGCCAGCAGCTTAGTAGGGGGTGGTGAGCAGTTCTTC

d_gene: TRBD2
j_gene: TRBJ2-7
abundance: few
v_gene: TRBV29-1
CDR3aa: CSVEDQAGESEQYF
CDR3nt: TGCAGCGTTGAAGATCAGGCGGGAGAGTCCGAGCAGTACTTC

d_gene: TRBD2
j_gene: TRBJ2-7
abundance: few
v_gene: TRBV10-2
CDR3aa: CASSEASGSYEQYF
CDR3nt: TGCGCCAGCAGTGAGGCTAGCGGGAGCTACGAGCAGTACTTC

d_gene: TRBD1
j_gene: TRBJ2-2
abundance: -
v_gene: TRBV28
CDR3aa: CASSSGQGGGELFF
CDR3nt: TGTGCCAGCAGTTCCGGACAGGGTGGCGGGGAGCTGTTTTTT

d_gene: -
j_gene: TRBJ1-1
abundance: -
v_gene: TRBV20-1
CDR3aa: CSAGRGTEAFF
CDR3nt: TGCAGTGCCGGGCGGGGAACTGAAGCTTTCTTT

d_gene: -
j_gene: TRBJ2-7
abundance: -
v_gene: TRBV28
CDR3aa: CASSFYSSTVRGTYEQYF
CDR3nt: TGTGCCAGCAGTTTTTACAGCAGCACCGTGCGGGGTACCTACGAGCAGTACTTC

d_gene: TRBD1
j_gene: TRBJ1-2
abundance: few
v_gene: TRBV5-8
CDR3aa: CASSRGQGWYYGYTF
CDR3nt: TGTGCCAGCAGCCGCGGACAGGGCTGGTACTATGGCTACACCTTC

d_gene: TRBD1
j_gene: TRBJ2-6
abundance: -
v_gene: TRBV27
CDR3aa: CASRTLTGGISGANVLTF
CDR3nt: TGTGCCAGCAGAACCCTTACAGGGGGGATATCTGGGGCCAACGTCCTGACTTTC

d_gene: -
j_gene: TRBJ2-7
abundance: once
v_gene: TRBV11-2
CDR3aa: CASSSSYEQYF
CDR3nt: TGTGCCAGCTCGTCTTCCTACGAGCAGTACTTC

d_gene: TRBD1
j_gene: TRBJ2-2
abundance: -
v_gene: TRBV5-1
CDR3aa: CASSLEGGRIGELFF
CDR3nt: TGCGCCAGCAGCTTGGAAGGGGGCAGGATCGGGGAGCTGTTTTTT

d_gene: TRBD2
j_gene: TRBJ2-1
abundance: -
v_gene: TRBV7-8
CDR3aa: CASSPGLAAYNEQFF
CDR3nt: TGTGCCAGCAGCCCAGGACTAGCGGCCTACAATGAGCAGTTCTTC

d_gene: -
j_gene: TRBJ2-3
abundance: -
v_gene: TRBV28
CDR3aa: CASNAGRVRDRLEKSTDTQYF
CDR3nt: TGTGCCAGCAATGCGGGGAGGGTCCGGGACAGGTTAGAGAAAAGCACAGATACGCAGTATTTT

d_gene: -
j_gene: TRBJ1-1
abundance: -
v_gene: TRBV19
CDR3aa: CASSTGQLNTEAFF
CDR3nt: TGTGCCAGTAGTACCGGACAGTTGAACACTGAAGCTTTCTTT

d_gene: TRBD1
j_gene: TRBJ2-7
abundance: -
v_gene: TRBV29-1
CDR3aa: CSVGTGDGEYF
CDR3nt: TGCAGCGTTGGGACAGGGGATGGGGAGTACTTC

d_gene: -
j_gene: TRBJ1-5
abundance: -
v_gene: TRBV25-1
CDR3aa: CASSEAGPGNQPQHF
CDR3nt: TGTGCCAGCAGTGAGGCAGGGCCGGGCAATCAGCCCCAGCATTTT

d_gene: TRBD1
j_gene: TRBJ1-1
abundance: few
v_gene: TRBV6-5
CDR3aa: CASSYVRTGGGTEAFF
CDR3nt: TGTGCCAGCAGTTACGTTCGGACAGGGGGAGGGACTGAAGCTTTCTTT

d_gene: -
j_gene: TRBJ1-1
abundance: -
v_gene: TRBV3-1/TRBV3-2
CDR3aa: CASSPPGAKISEAFF
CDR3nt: TGTGCCAGCAGCCCCCCAGGGGCCAAGATCTCTGAAGCTTTCTTT

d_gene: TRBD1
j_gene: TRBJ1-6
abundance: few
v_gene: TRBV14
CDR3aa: CASSHRGVDNSPLHF
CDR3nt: TGTGCCAGCAGTCACAGGGGAGTGGATAATTCACCCCTCCACTTT

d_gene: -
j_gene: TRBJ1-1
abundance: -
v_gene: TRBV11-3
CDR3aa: CASSSQGVTEAFF
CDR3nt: TGTGCCAGCAGCTCACAGGGTGTTACTGAAGCTTTCTTT